The source of this T cell receptor (beta chain) is a study of Ad26.COV2.S vaccination and SARS-CoV-2 variants. On the study more broadly: Recipients of Ad26.COV2.S got it intramuscularly, once or twice 56 days apart.

Points from the study as a whole: Recipients of either vaccine or placebo displayed similar breadth of non-spike TCRs.

Some clones are missing from TCRdb's copy, which holds only in-frame ones; the method was immunoSEQ multiplex PCR. The repertoire holds 300,000 to 350,000 clones, with around 90% as singletons. The CDR3 is made up of 15 amino acids. The germline CDR1 and CDR2 sequences are MNHNY and SVGAGI (reference sequence). Trimming cost V 5 bases and J 1 base; bases outside gene matches: 6. Noted treatment: around 19 received Ad26.COV2.S at low or high dose, single or two shots; about five received placebo; per-sample allocation not given. The samples date from day 63 after the first vaccine or placebo injection. Within Boston, the person who donated was an adult of 18-55 years. Details on this clone: Its cognate antigen is unknown.

This chain links TRBV6-6 with TRBJ1-2, with 8 positions matching TRBD1. Material: peripheral blood, obtained in a trial of Ad26.COV2.S vaccine versus placebo. The sequence came from a person between 18 and 65 years old who received the Ad26.COV2.S COVID-19 vaccine or a placebo. The CDR3, as DNA: TGTGCCAGCAGTAACCGGGACAGGAGTAACTATGGCTACACCTTC. Protein sequence: CASSNRDRSNYGYTF.